This T cell receptor beta chain comes out of a study of CD8+ T cells in alopecia areata. Study-wide points: Tofacitinib significantly brought down scalp clonality and expanded CD8+ clones among top 100. The study found higher clonality in lesional than normal scalp, especially in alopecia totalis/universalis. The treated group had a single nonresponder, limiting CD8+ expansion-response conclusions.

Treatment denoted: oral pan-JAK inhibitor, 5-10 mg twice daily. Obtained from alopecia areata patients were lesional scalp punch biopsies along with peripheral blood. On this clone: Its antigen remains unknown.

The junction had 10 bases not matched to a gene; V was cut back by 4 bases and J by 8 bases. There are 15 residues in the CDR3. Germline values: CDR1 PRHDT, CDR2 FYEKMQ (reference sequence). Extracted RNA was reverse transcribed, and the resulting cDNA served as sequencing template. TCRdb's copy holds only in-frame clones and misses some; the assay was immunoSEQ multiplex PCR. Among about 190,000 clones listed, more than 55% were seen once. The chain carries TRBV13 and TRBJ2-1; 8 bases fit TRBD1. The sequencing here drew on CD4+ T cells sorted from blood, taken around week 50, from a patient treated with tofacitinib. The receptor was isolated from a human donor with alopecia areata. CDR3 amino acids: CASSSSQRTGYEQFF. The CDR3 coding sequence is TGTGCCAGCAGCTCGAGCCAAAGGACAGGGTATGAGCAGTTCTTC. The whole variable domain, filled in from reference TRBV13 and TRBJ2-1, reads AAGVIQSPRHLIKEKRETATLKCYPIPRHDTVYWYQQGPGQDPQFLISFYEKMQSDKGSIPDRFSAQQFSDYHSELNMSSLELGDSALYFCASSSSQRTGYEQFFGPGTRLTVL.